The clone carrying this T cell receptor beta chain turned up a few times. The antigen remains undetermined. The data were obtained in a study of graft-versus-host responses after intestinal transplantation. Findings and caveats of the study: Some patients had graft-donor T cell macrochimerism. In their allografts, the ratios of graft-versus-host to host-versus-graft T cell clones were high. GvH clones appeared in recipient marrow, some first in ileum or blood.

With 0 bases removed from V and 6 bases from J, the gap between germline ends came to 9 bases. Germline values: CDR1 SGHRS, CDR2 YFSETQ. This CDR3 comprises 13 residues. Processing was applied to graft tissue in order to liberate intraepithelial and lamina propria lymphocytes. Here immunoSEQ multiplex PCR was the method, and the copy in TCRdb shows in-frame clones only, minus some. Of 13,000 to 15,000 clones in the sample, over 70% are singletons; the top ten hold 5.5% to 7.5%. This clonotype originated in a human patient who received an intestinal transplant, so some T cells may come from the graft donor. V usage is TRBV5-1 and J usage is TRBJ1-2; D unclear. The material sequenced was ileum tissue, taken 16 days after intestinal transplant. The CDR3 DNA reads as TGCGCCAGCAGCTTGGGACTGCTAGATGGCTACACCTTC. Its protein product is CASSLGLLDGYTF.